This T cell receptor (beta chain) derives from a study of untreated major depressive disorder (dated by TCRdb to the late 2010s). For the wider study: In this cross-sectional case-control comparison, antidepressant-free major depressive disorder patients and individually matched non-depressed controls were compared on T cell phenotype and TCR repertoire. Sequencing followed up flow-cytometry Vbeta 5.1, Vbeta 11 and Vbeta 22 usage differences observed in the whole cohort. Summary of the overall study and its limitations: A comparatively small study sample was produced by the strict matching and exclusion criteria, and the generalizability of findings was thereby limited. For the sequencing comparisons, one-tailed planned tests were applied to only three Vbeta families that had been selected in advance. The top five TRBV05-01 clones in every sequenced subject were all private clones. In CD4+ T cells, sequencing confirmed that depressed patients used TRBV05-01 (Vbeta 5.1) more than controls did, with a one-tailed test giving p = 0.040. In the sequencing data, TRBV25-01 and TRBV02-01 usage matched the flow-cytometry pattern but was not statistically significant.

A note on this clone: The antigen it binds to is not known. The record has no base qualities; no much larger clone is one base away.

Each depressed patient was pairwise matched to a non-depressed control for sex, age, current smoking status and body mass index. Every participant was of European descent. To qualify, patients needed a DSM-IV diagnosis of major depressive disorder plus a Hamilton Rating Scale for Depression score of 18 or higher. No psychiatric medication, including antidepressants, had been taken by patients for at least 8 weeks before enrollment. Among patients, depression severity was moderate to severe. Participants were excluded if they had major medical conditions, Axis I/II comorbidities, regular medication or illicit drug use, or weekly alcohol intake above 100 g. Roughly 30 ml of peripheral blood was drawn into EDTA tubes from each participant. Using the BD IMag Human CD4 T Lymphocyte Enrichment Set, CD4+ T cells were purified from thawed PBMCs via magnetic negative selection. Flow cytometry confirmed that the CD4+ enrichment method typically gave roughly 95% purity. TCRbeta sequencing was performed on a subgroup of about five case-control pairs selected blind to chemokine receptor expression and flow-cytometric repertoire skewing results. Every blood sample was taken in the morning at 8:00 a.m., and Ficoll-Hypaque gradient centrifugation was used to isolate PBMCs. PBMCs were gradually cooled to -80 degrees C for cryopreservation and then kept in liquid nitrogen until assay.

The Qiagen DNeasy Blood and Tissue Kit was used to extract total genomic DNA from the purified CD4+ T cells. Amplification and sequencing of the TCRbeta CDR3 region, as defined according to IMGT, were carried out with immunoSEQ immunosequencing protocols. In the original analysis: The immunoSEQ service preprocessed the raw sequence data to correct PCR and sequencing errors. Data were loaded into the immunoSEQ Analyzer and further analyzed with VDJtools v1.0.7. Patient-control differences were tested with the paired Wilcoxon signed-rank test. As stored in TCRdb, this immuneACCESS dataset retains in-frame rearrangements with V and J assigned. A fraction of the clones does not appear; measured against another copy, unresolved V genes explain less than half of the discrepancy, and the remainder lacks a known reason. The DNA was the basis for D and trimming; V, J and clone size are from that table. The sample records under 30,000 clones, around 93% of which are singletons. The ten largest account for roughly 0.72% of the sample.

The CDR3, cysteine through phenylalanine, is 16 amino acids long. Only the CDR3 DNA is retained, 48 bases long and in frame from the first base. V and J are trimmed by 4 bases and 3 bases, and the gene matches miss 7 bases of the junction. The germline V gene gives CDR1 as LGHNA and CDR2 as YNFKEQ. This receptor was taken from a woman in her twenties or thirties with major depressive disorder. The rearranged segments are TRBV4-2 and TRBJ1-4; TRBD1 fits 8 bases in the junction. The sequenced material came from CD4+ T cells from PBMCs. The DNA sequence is TGTGCCAGCAGCCGCAGGACAGGGAATTCTAATGAAAAACTGTTTTTT. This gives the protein CASSRRTGNSNEKLFF.